The TCR beta chain described here comes from a study of blood T cell repertoires in COVID-19. As processed by the authors: Estimated nucleated cell counts came from reference gene primer amplification. Sequencing used immunoSEQ multiplex PCR; TCRdb keeps in-frame clones, though not all of them. V, J and clone size are those of that table, while D and trimming were read from the DNA. The sample yields 50,000 or so clones, more than 75% seen once. The germline V gene has CDR1 SGHAT and CDR2 FQDESV (reference sequence). The CDR3 spans 16 residues. V lost 3 bases to trimming and J lost 2 bases; unmatched junction nucleotides: 7.

This TCR was sampled from a woman aged 55-70 years with acute or convalescent COVID-19. The rearrangement links TRBV11-1 to TRBJ2-1, with 7 positions matching TRBD2. The sample comprised peripheral blood. The CDR3 sequence is CASSFSRGSPYNEQFF. The CDR3 nucleotides read TGTGCCAGCAGCTTTTCGCGCGGGAGTCCCTACAATGAGCAGTTCTTC.